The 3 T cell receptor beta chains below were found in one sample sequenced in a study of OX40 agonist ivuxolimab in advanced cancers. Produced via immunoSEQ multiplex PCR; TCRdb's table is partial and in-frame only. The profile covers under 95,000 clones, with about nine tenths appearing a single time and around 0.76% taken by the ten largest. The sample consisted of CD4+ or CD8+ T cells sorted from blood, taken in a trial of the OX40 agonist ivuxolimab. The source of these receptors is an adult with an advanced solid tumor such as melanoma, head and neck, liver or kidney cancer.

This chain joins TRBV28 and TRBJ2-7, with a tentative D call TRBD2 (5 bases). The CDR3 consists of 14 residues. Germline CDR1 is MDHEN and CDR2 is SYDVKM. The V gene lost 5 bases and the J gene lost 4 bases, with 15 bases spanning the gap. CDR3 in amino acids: CASSVGLSPYEQYF. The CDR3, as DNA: TGTGCCAGCAGTGTAGGACTCTCTCCTTACGAGCAGTACTTC.

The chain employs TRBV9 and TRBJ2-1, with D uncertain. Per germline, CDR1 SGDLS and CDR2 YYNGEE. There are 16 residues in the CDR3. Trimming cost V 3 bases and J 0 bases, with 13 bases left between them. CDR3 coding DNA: TGTGCCAGCAGCGGTACACGTCATAGCTCCTACAATGAGCAGTTCTTC. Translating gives CASSGTRHSSYNEQFF.

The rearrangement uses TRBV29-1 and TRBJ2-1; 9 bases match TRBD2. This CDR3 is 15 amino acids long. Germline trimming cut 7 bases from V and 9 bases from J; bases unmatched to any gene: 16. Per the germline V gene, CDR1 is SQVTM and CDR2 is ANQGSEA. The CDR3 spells CSAALSSGSFGEQFF. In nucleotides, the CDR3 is TGCAGCGCCGCCTTGAGTAGCGGGAGTTTCGGTGAGCAGTTCTTC.